One T cell receptor beta chain is described in this entry. What it binds is unknown. Survey-level TCR-beta sequencing used DNA from CEF-cultured naive and memory CD4+ T cells. The repertoire was sequenced with immunoSEQ multiplex PCR; TCRdb's copy has only in-frame clones and lacks some. The sample holds about 40,000 clones, over 75% seen once. The source of the sample is a study of CD4 T cells in relation to SARS-CoV-2 and coronaviruses. J gave up 2 bases and V 6 bases, and 6 bases lay outside the gene matches. Per the germline V gene, CDR1 is SNHLY and CDR2 is FYNNEI. The CDR3 is 14 residues long. The chain carries TRBV2 and TRBJ1-2; TRBD1 matches 7 bases. Sequenced input: memory CD4+ T cells from PBMCs, cultured in vitro. The sequence was collected from an adult with COVID-19. The chain's CDR3 is CASSRQGGNYGYTF. Here the CDR3 DNA reads TGTGCCAGCAGCCGACAGGGTGGGAACTATGGCTACACCTTC.